This T cell receptor beta chain came from a study of cytomegalovirus exposure and HLA in healthy donors. The study ran its PCR with 60 Vbeta and 13 Jbeta primers. The method was immunoSEQ multiplex PCR; TCRdb's version includes in-frame clones alone and lacks a portion of them. In the table there are about 140,000 clones, 75% to 85% of which are singletons. Broader study findings: Cytomegalovirus-associated TCR beta chains were listed, numbering roughly 150.

This CDR3 region has 14 residues. The V end lost 6 bases, the J end lost 0 bases, and 11 bases lay between the germline ends. Comment on this clone: What it recognizes is unknown.

The specimen sequenced was PBMCs. The J gene is TRBJ2-5, the V gene TRBV6-7; possibly TRBD2 for D (6 bases). TRBV6-7 is noted as an ORF with a role that remains uncertain. This sequence originates from a male donor in good health and CMV-seronegative. CDR3 DNA: TGTGCCAGCAGAGTGGGGGGAAACCAAGAGACCCAGTACTTC. Its translation: CASRVGGNQETQYF.